The rows below give T cell receptor beta chains drawn from one sample of a study of blood T cell repertoires in COVID-19. TCRdb's table, derived via immunoSEQ multiplex PCR, lists solely in-frame clones and lacks some. This table holds approximately 170,000 clones, 84% found once. The specimen sequenced was peripheral blood. The receptors derive from a woman over 75 with acute or convalescent COVID-19. The CDR3 runs from the conserved cysteine through the conserved F or W. The D gene is left open where the match is weak. Clone size appears in some rows only: once, few, many, or a class for an expanded clone.

clone size	V gene	D gene	CDR3 length	J gene	CDR3 protein	CDR3 DNA
few	TRBV5-1	TRBD1	17	TRBJ2-2	CASSHPRDRGNTGELFF	TGCGCCAGCAGTCATCCACGAGACAGGGGGAACACCGGGGAGCTGTTTTTT
-	TRBV7-2	TRBD1	18	TRBJ1-6	CASSPGGQGGSYNSPLHF	TGTGCCAGCAGCCCTGGGGGGCAGGGGGGATCCTATAATTCACCCCTCCACTTT
-	TRBV4-2	TRBD1	18	TRBJ2-7	CASSQEPPGQGPSYEQYF	TGTGCCAGCAGCCAAGAACCTCCGGGACAGGGCCCCAGCTACGAGCAGTACTTC
-	TRBV5-1	-	14	TRBJ2-5	CASSFAGLEETQYF	TGCGCCAGCAGCTTTGCGGGACTGGAAGAGACCCAGTACTTC
-	TRBV5-5	TRBD2	16	TRBJ2-7	CASSLVAGGPLNEQYF	TGTGCCAGCAGCTTGGTGGCGGGAGGGCCTTTAAACGAGCAGTACTTC
once	TRBV29-1	TRBD2	14	TRBJ2-7	CSVGSGTRPYEQYF	TGCAGCGTCGGATCCGGGACTAGACCCTACGAGCAGTACTTC
-	TRBV24-1	-	17	TRBJ2-1	CATSDRLGTGTYNEQFF	TGTGCCACCAGTGATAGACTAGGGACGGGAACCTACAATGAGCAGTTCTTC
-	TRBV19	TRBD1	16	TRBJ2-2	CASSRWGQGPTGELFF	TGTGCCAGTAGTAGGTGGGGACAGGGCCCCACCGGGGAGCTGTTTTTT
-	TRBV14	TRBD2	18	TRBJ2-7	CASSQDIVTSGSRYEQYF	TGTGCCAGCAGCCAAGATATCGTAACTAGCGGGAGTCGGTACGAGCAGTACTTC
-	TRBV6-4	-	13	TRBJ1-2	CASSDRGGSGYTF	TGTGCCAGCAGTGACAGGGGAGGTTCTGGCTACACCTTC
-	TRBV28	TRBD1	16	TRBJ2-7	CASSPTTGQGSYEQYF	TGTGCCAGCAGCCCTACAACGGGACAGGGTTCCTACGAGCAGTACTTC
once	TRBV6-6	-	16	TRBJ1-1	CASSYPSGGVNTEAFF	TGTGCCAGCAGTTACCCCTCGGGCGGGGTGAACACTGAAGCTTTCTTT
-	TRBV19	-	14	TRBJ1-4	CASSIDLGGEKLFF	TGTGCCAGTAGTATAGATCTTGGAGGGGAAAAACTGTTTTTT
-	TRBV30	TRBD2	15	TRBJ2-3	CAWSVAGGRADTQYF	TGTGCCTGGAGCGTAGCGGGGGGGCGGGCAGATACGCAGTATTTT
-	TRBV7-3	TRBD1	15	TRBJ1-5	CASSSSDRVDQPQHF	TGTGCCAGCAGCTCCTCGGACAGGGTAGATCAGCCCCAGCATTTT
few	TRBV3-1/TRBV3-2	-	18	TRBJ1-6	CASSQHYPGHKGNSPLHF	TGTGCCAGCAGCCAGCACTATCCGGGACACAAAGGAAACTCACCCCTCCACTTT
-	TRBV29-1	-	16	TRBJ2-4	CSVESPRGALKNIQYF	TGCAGCGTTGAATCCCCCCGGGGGGCCCTCAAAAACATTCAGTACTTC
-	TRBV28	-	16	TRBJ1-1	CASSPSPGSGNTEAFF	TGTGCCAGCAGTCCCTCTCCGGGTAGCGGGAACACTGAAGCTTTCTTT
-	TRBV5-6	-	16	TRBJ2-4	CASSFLAGNRPDIQYF	TGTGCCAGCAGCTTTCTTGCCGGGAACAGACCGGACATTCAGTACTTC
-	TRBV3-1/TRBV3-2	-	12	TRBJ2-1	CASRDPGQQEFF	TGTGCCAGCCGCGACCCCGGACAGCAAGAGTTCTTC
-	TRBV14	-	16	TRBJ2-2	CASSPVASISPGELFF	TGTGCCAGCAGCCCGGTAGCTTCTATCTCGCCCGGGGAGCTGTTTTTT
-	TRBV2	TRBD2	17	TRBJ2-1	CASSEPGLAGNYNEQFF	TGTGCCAGCAGTGAACCCGGACTAGCGGGGAACTACAATGAGCAGTTCTTC
-	TRBV13	-	14	TRBJ2-3	CASSTSDGADTQYF	TGTGCCAGCAGCACGTCGGACGGGGCAGATACGCAGTATTTT
-	TRBV3-1/TRBV3-2	-	13	TRBJ1-2	CASSQGANYGYTF	TGTGCCAGCAGCCAAGGAGCGAACTATGGCTACACCTTC
once	TRBV5-4	-	15	TRBJ1-4	CASSLVAGANEKLFF	TGTGCCAGCAGCTTGGTGGCAGGGGCTAATGAAAAACTGTTTTTT
-	TRBV25-1	-	13	TRBJ1-2	CASSAGLGYGYTF	TGTGCCAGCAGTGCAGGGTTGGGGTATGGCTACACCTTC
-	TRBV7-9	TRBD1	15	TRBJ1-2	CASSLAEGQGDGYTF	TGTGCCAGCAGCTTAGCGGAGGGACAGGGGGATGGCTACACCTTC
-	TRBV9	TRBD1	15	TRBJ2-1	CASSVDARGRDEQFF	TGTGCCAGCAGCGTAGATGCCAGGGGGCGGGATGAGCAGTTCTTC
-	TRBV7-9	TRBD1	15	TRBJ1-1	CASSLVGTGRSGAFF	TGTGCCAGCAGCTTAGTTGGGACAGGGAGGAGTGGAGCTTTCTTT
-	TRBV9	-	14	TRBJ2-1	CASSPRVAYNEQFF	TGTGCCAGCAGCCCCCGGGTAGCCTACAATGAGCAGTTCTTC
-	TRBV6-2/TRBV6-3	TRBD2	15	TRBJ2-5	CASSLAGGQIETQYF	TGTGCCAGCAGTTTGGCGGGGGGTCAGATCGAGACCCAGTACTTC
-	TRBV6-1	-	14	TRBJ2-7	CASRGGDSYYEQYF	TGTGCCAGCAGAGGAGGGGACAGTTACTACGAGCAGTACTTC
-	TRBV2	TRBD1	15	TRBJ2-1	CASSWDRGNYNEQFF	TGTGCCAGCAGTTGGGACAGGGGGAACTACAATGAGCAGTTCTTC
-	TRBV5-1	-	15	TRBJ2-1	CASSLEPSSYNEQFF	TGCGCCAGCAGCTTAGAGCCTAGCTCCTACAATGAGCAGTTCTTC
-	TRBV6-5	TRBD1	12	TRBJ1-2	CASHNPGQAYTF	TGTGCCAGCCACAACCCGGGACAGGCGTACACCTTC
-	TRBV4-2	TRBD2	15	TRBJ2-7	CASSQGLATGYEQYF	TGTGCCAGCAGCCAGGGACTAGCGACAGGCTACGAGCAGTACTTC
few	TRBV9	TRBD1	16	TRBJ1-5	CASSVGEGQGDQPQHF	TGTGCCAGCAGCGTTGGAGAGGGACAGGGAGATCAGCCCCAGCATTTT
-	TRBV6-1	-	15	TRBJ2-5	CASSEAGGAWETQYF	TGTGCCAGCAGTGAAGCTGGAGGGGCGTGGGAGACCCAGTACTTC
-	TRBV19	-	15	TRBJ2-5	CASSIAVGRGETQYF	TGTGCCAGTAGTATCGCTGTGGGACGGGGGGAGACCCAGTACTTC
-	TRBV7-2	-	17	TRBJ2-7	CASSLSLQALASYEQYF	TGTGCCAGCAGCTTAAGTCTCCAGGCCCTAGCCTCCTACGAGCAGTACTTC
-	TRBV27	TRBD2	15	TRBJ2-7	CASSPTSGRAYEQYF	TGTGCCAGCAGTCCGACTAGCGGGAGGGCCTACGAGCAGTACTTC
few	TRBV7-7	TRBD1	16	TRBJ2-2	CASTQTGQGNTGELFF	TGTGCTAGCACCCAAACGGGACAGGGAAACACCGGGGAGCTGTTTTTT
-	TRBV28	-	12	TRBJ1-5	CASSSGVQPQHF	TGTGCCAGCAGCTCAGGGGTTCAGCCCCAGCATTTT
-	TRBV7-9	-	16	TRBJ2-5	CASSPVNSPKGETQYF	TGTGCCAGCAGCCCCGTGAATAGCCCCAAAGGCGAGACCCAGTACTTC
-	TRBV7-6	-	15	TRBJ2-7	CASSLGHLPLYEQYF	TGTGCCAGCAGCTTAGGACACCTTCCCCTCTACGAGCAGTACTTC
-	TRBV7-6	-	16	TRBJ1-3	CASSLASGIPGNTIYF	TGTGCCAGCAGCTTAGCCTCAGGGATTCCTGGAAACACCATATATTTT
-	TRBV29-1	-	15	TRBJ1-4	CSVAVTGGRNEKLFF	TGCAGCGTTGCCGTTACGGGGGGCCGTAATGAAAAACTGTTTTTT
-	TRBV7-9	-	16	TRBJ2-1	CASSFGLKTGQNEQFF	TGTGCCAGCAGCTTTGGATTAAAGACAGGCCAGAATGAGCAGTTCTTC
-	TRBV5-1	TRBD1	14	TRBJ1-1	CASSLGQGSTEAFF	TGCGCCAGCAGCTTGGGACAGGGGAGCACTGAAGCTTTCTTT
-	TRBV18	-	15	TRBJ1-4	CASSPETATNEKLFF	TGTGCCAGCTCACCAGAGACAGCAACTAATGAAAAACTGTTTTTT
once	TRBV6-5	-	13	TRBJ1-4	CASRGRANEKLFF	TGTGCCAGCAGGGGCAGGGCTAATGAAAAACTGTTTTTT
-	TRBV11-3	-	18	TRBJ1-6	CASSVAGYPPIHNSPLHF	TGTGCCAGCAGCGTCGCGGGATACCCTCCAATTCATAATTCACCCCTCCACTTT
once	TRBV13	TRBD2	18	TRBJ2-3	CASSLNPGLAASTDTQYF	TGTGCCAGCAGCCTTAATCCGGGACTAGCGGCTAGCACAGATACGCAGTATTTT
-	TRBV3-1/TRBV3-2	-	14	TRBJ2-1	CASSQRRDLGEQFF	TGTGCCAGCAGCCAGAGACGGGATCTAGGTGAGCAGTTCTTC
few	TRBV28	-	15	TRBJ2-1	CASSPLASFGNEQFF	TGTGCCAGCAGCCCCTTGGCTAGCTTCGGGAATGAGCAGTTCTTC